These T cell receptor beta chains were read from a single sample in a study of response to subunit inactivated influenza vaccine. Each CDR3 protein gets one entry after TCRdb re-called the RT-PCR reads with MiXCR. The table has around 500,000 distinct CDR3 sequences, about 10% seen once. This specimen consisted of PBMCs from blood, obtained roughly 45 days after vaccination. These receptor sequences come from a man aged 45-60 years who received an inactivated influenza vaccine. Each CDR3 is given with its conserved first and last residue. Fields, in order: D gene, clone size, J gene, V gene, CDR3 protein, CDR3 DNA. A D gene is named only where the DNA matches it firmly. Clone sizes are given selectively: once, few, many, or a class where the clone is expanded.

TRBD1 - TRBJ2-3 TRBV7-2 CASSLADRGGPDTQYF TGTGCCAGCAGCTTAGCGGACAGGGGAGGCCCAGATACGCAGTATTTT
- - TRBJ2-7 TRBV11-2 CASSHPARGVHYEQYF TGTGCCAGCAGCCACCCCGCCAGGGGTGTTCACTACGAGCAGTACTTC
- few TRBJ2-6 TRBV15 CATSRAPTSGANVLTF TGTGCCACCAGCAGAGCCCCGACCTCTGGGGCCAACGTCCTGACTTTC
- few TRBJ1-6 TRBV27 CASSIRDTGPLHF TGTGCCAGCAGTATAAGGGACACGGGGCCCCTCCACTTT
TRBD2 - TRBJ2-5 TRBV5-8 CASSQGLAQRGETQYF TGTGCCAGCAGCCAGGGACTAGCCCAACGGGGAGAGACCCAGTACTTC
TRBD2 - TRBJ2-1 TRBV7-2 CASSLTLGTSGNEQFF TGTGCCAGCAGCTTAACGTTGGGGACTAGTGGTAATGAGCAGTTCTTC
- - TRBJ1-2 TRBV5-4 CASSLDPGGYGDTF TGTGCCAGCAGCTTGGACCCCGGGGGCTATGGCGACACCTTC
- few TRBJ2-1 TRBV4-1 CASSQEPWGPYNEQFF TGCGCCAGCAGCCAGGAGCCCTGGGGACCATACAATGAGCAGTTCTTC
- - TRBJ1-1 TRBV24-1 CATSPASGGTEAFF TGTGCCACCAGTCCAGCATCGGGGGGCACTGAAGCTTTCTTT
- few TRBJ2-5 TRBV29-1 CSVQKGETQYF TGCAGCGTTCAAAAGGGAGAGACCCAGTACTTC
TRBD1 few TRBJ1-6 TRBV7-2 CASSLGTGGTYNSPLHF TGTGCCAGCAGCTTAGGGACAGGGGGGACCTATAATTCACCCCTCCACTTT
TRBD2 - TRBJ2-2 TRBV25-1 CASSHSGGARAGELFF TGTGCCAGCAGTCATAGCGGGGGGGCCCGAGCCGGGGAGCTGTTTTTT
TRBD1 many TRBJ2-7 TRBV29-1 CSAATGTGDYEQYF TGCAGCGCTGCGACCGGGACAGGGGATTACGAGCAGTACTTC
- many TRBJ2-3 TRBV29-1 CSVVGLPRSGRTDTQYF TGCAGCGTTGTTGGGCTACCGCGATCAGGACGCACAGATACGCAGTATTTT
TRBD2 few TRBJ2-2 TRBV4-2 CASSQFRTSGERGTGELFF TGTGCCAGCAGCCAATTCCGGACTAGCGGGGAGAGGGGCACCGGGGAGCTGTTTTTT
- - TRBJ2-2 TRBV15 CATSRDRGTAGELFF TGTGCCACCAGCAGAGACAGGGGAACTGCGGGGGAGCTGTTTTTT
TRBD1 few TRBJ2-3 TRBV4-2 CASSRTRDRLSDTQYF TGTGCCAGCAGCCGTACCCGGGACAGACTTTCAGATACGCAGTATTTT
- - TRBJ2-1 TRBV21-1 CASSKAPRPIGEQFF TGTGCCAGCAGCAAAGCGCCCAGGCCGATAGGTGAGCAGTTCTTC
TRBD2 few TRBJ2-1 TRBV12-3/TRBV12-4 CASSSSGGVYYEQFF TGTGCCAGCAGTTCTAGCGGGGGGGTATACTATGAGCAGTTCTTC
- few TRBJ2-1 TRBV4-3 CASSRSALPGPTRGNEQFF TGCGCCAGCAGCCGGTCCGCGCTACCGGGACCCACTCGGGGCAATGAGCAGTTCTTC
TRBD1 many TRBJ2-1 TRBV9 CASSVAGTGIYNEQFF TGTGCCAGCAGCGTGGCCGGGACAGGGATATACAATGAGCAGTTCTTC
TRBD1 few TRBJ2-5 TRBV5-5 CASSYGTVQETQYF TGTGCCAGCAGCTACGGGACAGTCCAAGAGACCCAGTACTTC
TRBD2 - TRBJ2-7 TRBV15 CATSRGTSGGLNEQYF TGTGCCACCAGCAGAGGTACTAGCGGGGGTTTGAACGAGCAGTACTTC
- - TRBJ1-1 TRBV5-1 CASSLAWNTEAFF TGCGCCAGCAGCTTGGCGTGGAACACTGAAGCTTTCTTT
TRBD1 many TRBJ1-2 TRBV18 CASSPLGDREGYGYTF TGTGCCAGCTCACCACTAGGCGACAGGGAGGGCTATGGCTACACCTTC
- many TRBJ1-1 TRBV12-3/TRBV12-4 CASSPAGITEAFF TGTGCCAGCAGCCCGGCAGGGATCACTGAAGCTTTCTTT
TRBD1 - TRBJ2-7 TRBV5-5 CASSLTGDIEQYF TGTGCCAGCAGCTTGACAGGGGACATCGAGCAGTACTTC